This TCR beta chain was identified in a study of identical twins. The V end lost 3 bases, the J end lost 6 bases, and 14 bases lay between the germline ends. This CDR3 is built from 14 residues. Germline CDR1 and CDR2: LGHDT and YNNKEL (reference sequence). One entry per CDR3 protein results from TCRdb running MiXCR on the 5' RACE reads. The profile shows some 690,000 distinct CDR3 sequences, roughly 20% of them singletons. Another study also made use of these data, one on T cells expressing NK-cell markers.

The sequenced sample was PBMCs. The chain couples TRBV3-1 to TRBJ2-5; the D gene is possibly TRBD1 (6 bases). The clonotype originates from a young woman in good health. For the CDR3, the DNA is TGTGCCAGCAGCCAGAGACAGGCTCAACAGACCCAGTACTTC. Amino acid sequence: CASSQRQAQQTQYF.